The 13 T cell receptor beta chains reported below all come from one sample, sequenced in a study of OX40 agonist ivuxolimab in advanced cancers. Libraries came from the immunoSEQ multiplex PCR assay. What TCRdb holds here is the immuneACCESS table cut down to in-frame rearrangements. Part of the clones is not present; checked against another copy, under half of the missing clones reflect an unresolved V gene, and the others are unexplained. This sample lists tens of thousands of clones; under 80% were detected once. About a tenth of the sample is taken by the ten largest. Sequences were derived from CD4+ or CD8+ T cells sorted from blood, sampled in a trial of the OX40 agonist ivuxolimab. These receptors all stem from an adult with an advanced solid tumor such as melanoma, head and neck, liver or kidney cancer.

The rearrangement links TRBV7-2 to TRBJ1-3; D ambiguous. CDR1 is SGHTA, CDR2 FQGNSA, per germline. V lost 5 bases to trimming and J lost 3 bases, with 5 bases between them. CDR3 length: 12 residues. This CDR3 reads CASSRDGNTIYF. CDR3 coding DNA: TGTGCCAGCAGCCGGGATGGAAACACCATATATTTT.

The CDR3 DNA reads as TGTGCCAGCAGCCAAATGGGCGCAGCGGGGAGGATAGATACGCAGTATTTT. Its protein product is CASSQMGAAGRIDTQYF. The chain carries TRBV14 and TRBJ2-3; 7 bases line up with TRBD2. The germline gives CDR1 SGHDN, CDR2 FVKESK. V dropped 2 bases and J dropped 5; count of bases not matched to a gene: 13. The CDR3 runs 17 residues.

The V gene is TRBV5-4, the J gene TRBJ2-7; unclear D gene. Germline V gives CDR1 SGHNT, CDR2 YYREEE (reference sequence). Trimming stripped 2 bases from V and 0 bases from J, with 9 bases between. The CDR3 has 14 amino acids. CDR3 residues: CASSFDVSSYEQYF. CDR3 in DNA: TGTGCCAGCAGCTTTGACGTGAGCTCCTACGAGCAGTACTTC.

The chain combines TRBV13 with TRBJ1-3; D call uncertain. CDR1 PRHDT and CDR2 FYEKMQ come from the germline V gene (reference sequence). The CDR3 loop spans 16 amino acids. The ends were cut back, 5 bases at V and 7 bases at J, with 21 bases in the middle. CDR3 residues: CASSLSGDPMGNTIYF. In nucleotides, the CDR3 is TGTGCCAGCAGCCTCTCCGGGGATCCGATGGGGAACACCATATATTTT.

The J gene is TRBJ1-1, the V gene TRBV18; possible D gene TRBD1, 5 bases. Deletions cut 3 bases from V and 3 bases from J, with 8 bases between. The CDR3 extends over 13 amino acids. Germline loops: CDR1 KGHSH, CDR2 LQKENI. The CDR3 DNA reads as TGTGCCAGCTCACCCCGGGGCGACACTGAAGCTTTCTTT. It is translated as CASSPRGDTEAFF.

The V call is TRBV6-4, the J call TRBJ2-3; TRBD1 agrees at 10 bases. The CDR3 is 15 residues long. The J segment lost 1 base and the V segment lost 2 bases, leaving 0 bases of the junction unmatched. Looked up from germline, CDR1 is MRHNA and CDR2 is SNTAGT. The CDR3 DNA follows: TGTGCCAGCAGTGACGGGACAGGGGGCACAGATACGCAGTATTTT. Its protein is CASSDGTGGTDTQYF.

V usage is TRBV18 and J usage is TRBJ2-5, with 7 bases lining up with TRBD1. The J segment lost 4 bases and the V segment lost 3 bases, leaving 8 bases of the junction unmatched. CDR1 KGHSH and CDR2 LQKENI come from the germline V gene. The CDR3 is 15 residues long. For the CDR3, the DNA is TGTGCCAGCTCACCGGTGACAGGGCGGCGAGAGACCCAGTACTTC. Translation: CASSPVTGRRETQYF.

This sequence joins TRBV9 and TRBJ1-2, with D perhaps TRBD1 (5 bases). Germline values: CDR1 SGDLS, CDR2 YYNGEE. The CDR3 covers 13 residues. Deletions cut 3 bases from V and 1 base from J, with 7 bases between. The CDR3 region has the DNA TGTGCCAGCAGCGGGGGGATTAACTATGGCTACACCTTC. This encodes CASSGGINYGYTF.

The chain carries TRBV18 and TRBJ1-5, with a possible D match to TRBD1 (6 bases). Germline CDR1 KGHSH, CDR2 LQKENI. The CDR3 sequence is 13 residues long. Trimming left V 4 bases short and J 5 bases short, with 9 bases between. In DNA form, the CDR3 reads TGTGCCAGCTCACTGAACAGGGATCAGCCCCAGCATTTT. Its translation is CASSLNRDQPQHF.

This chain joins TRBV7-9 and TRBJ2-5, with 10 nucleotides matching TRBD1. The trim removed 5 bases at V and 0 bases at J, leaving 3 bases unmatched. This CDR3 is built from 15 residues. Germline-derived CDR1 and CDR2 are SEHNR and FQNEAQ (reference sequence). This CDR3 is CASSMTGGYQETQYF. The CDR3 bases are TGTGCCAGCAGCATGACAGGGGGCTACCAAGAGACCCAGTACTTC.

V gene TRBV19 combines with J gene TRBJ2-6, with 9 bases fitting TRBD1. This CDR3 is built from 14 residues. The germline V gene encodes CDR1 LNHDA and CDR2 SQIVND (reference sequence). The ends lost 6 bases at V and 4 bases at J; junction bases unmatched: 1. In DNA, the CDR3 is TGTGCCAGTAGCGGGACAGGGGGGGCCAACGTCCTGACTTTC. It codes for CASSGTGGANVLTF.

This chain links TRBV11-2 with TRBJ2-3; D tentatively reads TRBD1 or TRBD2 (5 bases each). V gave up 1 base and J gave up 5 bases, with 13 bases separating them. The CDR3 loop spans 15 amino acids. Germline CDR1 is SGHAT and CDR2 is FQNNGV. CDR3 protein: CASSLVLRGGDTQYF. Written as DNA, the CDR3 is TGTGCCAGCAGCTTAGTTCTACGGGGCGGAGATACGCAGTATTTT. Using reference TRBV11-2 and TRBJ2-3 for the parts outside the CDR3, the full variable domain is EAGVAQSPRYKIIEKRQSVAFWCNPISGHATLYWYQQILGQGPKLLIQFQNNGVVDDSQLPKDRFSAERLKGVDSTLKIQPAKLEDSAVYLCASSLVLRGGDTQYFGPGTRLTVL.

The chain carries TRBV10-1 and TRBJ2-7; D call uncertain. The V end was cut by 7 bases, the J end by 6 bases, with 13 bases between. Germline V CDR1 and CDR2: WNHNN, SYGVQD (reference sequence). The CDR3 totals 12 residues. CDR3 DNA: TGCGCCAGCATGAGGATTCGGGTCGAGCAGTACTTC. This codes for CASMRIRVEQYF.